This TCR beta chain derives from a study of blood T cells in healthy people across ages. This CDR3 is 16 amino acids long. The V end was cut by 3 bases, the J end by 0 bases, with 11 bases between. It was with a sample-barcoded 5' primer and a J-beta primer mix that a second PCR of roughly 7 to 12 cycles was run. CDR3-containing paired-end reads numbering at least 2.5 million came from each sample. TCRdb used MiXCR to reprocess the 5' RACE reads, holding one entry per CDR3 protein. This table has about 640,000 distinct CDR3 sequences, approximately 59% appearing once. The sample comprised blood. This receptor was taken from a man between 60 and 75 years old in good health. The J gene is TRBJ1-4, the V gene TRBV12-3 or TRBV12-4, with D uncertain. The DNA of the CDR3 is TGTGCCAGCAGTTTTCTTCAGGCGGCAACTAATGAAAAACTGTTTTTT. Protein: CASSFLQAATNEKLFF.